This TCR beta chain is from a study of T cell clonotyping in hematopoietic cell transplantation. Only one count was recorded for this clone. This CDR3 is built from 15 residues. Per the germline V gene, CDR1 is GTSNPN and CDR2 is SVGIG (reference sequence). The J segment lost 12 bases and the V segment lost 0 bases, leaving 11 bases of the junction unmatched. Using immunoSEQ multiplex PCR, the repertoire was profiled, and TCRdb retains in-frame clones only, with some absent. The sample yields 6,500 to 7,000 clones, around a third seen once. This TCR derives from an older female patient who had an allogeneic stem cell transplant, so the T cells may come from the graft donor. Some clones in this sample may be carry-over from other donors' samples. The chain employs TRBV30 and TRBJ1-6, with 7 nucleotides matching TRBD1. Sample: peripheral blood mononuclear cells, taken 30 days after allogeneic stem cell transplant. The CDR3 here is CAWSVTRGRRLPLHF. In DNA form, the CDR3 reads TGTGCCTGGAGTGTCACTAGGGGGCGACGATTACCCCTCCACTTT.